Reported below is one T cell receptor beta chain. What it binds is unknown. Germline V gene sequence: CDR1 SGHVS, CDR2 FQNEAQ. Trimming shortened V by 1 base and J by 0 bases, and 13 bases separated the two germline ends. The CDR3 is made up of 17 amino acids. This specimen comes from a study of CD8+ T cells in alopecia areata. Looking at the study overall: At a dose of 5 to 10 mg twice daily, oral tofacitinib was given to treated patients.

Study conclusions and caveats: Alphabeta T cells residing in normal skin are also sequenced in scalp samples.

RNA was isolated and reverse transcribed to cDNA, the sequencing template. Clones were sequenced by immunoSEQ multiplex PCR, and TCRdb holds only the in-frame ones, with some missing. The sample consists of approximately 54,000 clones, around 96% of them appearing once. This TCR derives from a human donor with alopecia areata. The material sequenced was CD8+ T cells sorted from blood, taken at week 0. V gene TRBV7-8 combines with J gene TRBJ2-4, with D uncertain. CDR3 loop: CASSLDSVNLAKNIQYF. As DNA, the CDR3 is TGTGCCAGCAGCTTAGATTCGGTCAACCTAGCCAAAAACATTCAGTACTTC.